A single sample is the source of the 2 T cell receptor beta chains below, sequenced in a study of cytomegalovirus exposure and HLA in healthy donors. In the PCR, 60 Vbeta and 13 Jbeta primers were used. The table came from immunoSEQ multiplex PCR; TCRdb's copy has only in-frame clones and leaves some out. The sample records more than 95,000 clones, roughly 83% being singletons. The sequencing input was PBMCs. The receptors were sampled from a young man in good health and CMV-seropositive.

This sequence joins TRBV7-3 and TRBJ1-2, with TRBD1 matching over 10 bases. The ends lost 6 bases at V and 7 bases at J; junction bases unmatched: 14. Germline V CDR1 and CDR2: SGHTA, FQGTGA. The CDR3 length is 16 residues. The DNA for the CDR3 is TGTGCCAGCAGGAGGGACAGGGGTTTAAGTGTTCCTGGCTACACCTTC. Encoded protein: CASRRDRGLSVPGYTF. Full variable domain (remainder filled in from reference TRBV7-3 and TRBJ1-2): GAGVSQTPSNKVTEKGKYVELRCDPISGHTALYWYRQSLGQGPEFLIYFQGTGAADDSGLPNDRFFAVRPEGSVSTLKIQRTERGDSAVYLCASRRDRGLSVPGYTFGSGTRLTVV.

The chain employs TRBV9 and TRBJ2-3; 7 bases align to TRBD2. Trimming cost V 2 bases and J 0 bases; bases outside gene matches: 6. CDR3 length equals 16 residues. Per germline, CDR1 SGDLS and CDR2 YYNGEE. The CDR3 spells CASSVFGEGSTDTQYF. The CDR3, as DNA: TGTGCCAGCAGCGTTTTTGGGGAGGGGAGCACAGATACGCAGTATTTT.